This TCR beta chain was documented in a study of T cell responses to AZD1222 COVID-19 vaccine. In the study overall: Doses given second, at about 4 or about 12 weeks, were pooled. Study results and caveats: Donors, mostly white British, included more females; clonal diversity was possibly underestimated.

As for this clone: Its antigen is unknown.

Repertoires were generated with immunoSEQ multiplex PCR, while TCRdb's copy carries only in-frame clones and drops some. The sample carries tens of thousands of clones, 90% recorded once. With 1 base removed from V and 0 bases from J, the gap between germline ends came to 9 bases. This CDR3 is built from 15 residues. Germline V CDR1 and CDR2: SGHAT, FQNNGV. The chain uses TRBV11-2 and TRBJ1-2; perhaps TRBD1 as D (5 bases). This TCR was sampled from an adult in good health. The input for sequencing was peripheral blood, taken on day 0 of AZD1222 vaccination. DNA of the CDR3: TGTGCCAGCAGCTTAGGCCGGGGGGCTAACTATGGCTACACCTTC. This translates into CASSLGRGANYGYTF.